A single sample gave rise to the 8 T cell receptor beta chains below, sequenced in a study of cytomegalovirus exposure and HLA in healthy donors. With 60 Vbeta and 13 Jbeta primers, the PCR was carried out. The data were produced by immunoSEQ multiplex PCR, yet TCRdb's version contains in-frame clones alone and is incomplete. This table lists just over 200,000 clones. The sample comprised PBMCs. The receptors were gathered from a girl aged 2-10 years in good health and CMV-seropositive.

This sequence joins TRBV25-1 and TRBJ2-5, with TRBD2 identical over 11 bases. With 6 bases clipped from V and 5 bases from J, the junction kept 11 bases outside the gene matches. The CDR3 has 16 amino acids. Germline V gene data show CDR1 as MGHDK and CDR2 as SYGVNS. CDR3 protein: CASRGIAGGGGETQYF. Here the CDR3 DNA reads TGTGCCAGCAGAGGAATAGCGGGAGGGGGAGGTGAGACCCAGTACTTC.

This chain's CDR3 is CASSSWTSGSNEQYF. The DNA for the CDR3 is TGTGCCAGCAGTTCCTGGACTAGCGGGAGTAACGAGCAGTACTTC. The chain uses TRBV6-5 and TRBJ2-5; 13 nucleotides align to TRBD2. Gene TRBJ2-7 matches the end of the DNA better, so the J call may be wrong. The CDR3 extends over 15 amino acids. CDR1 and CDR2 (germline): MNHEY, SVGAGI.

CDR3 sequence: CASSPIAGGPVPIEQFF. CDR3 DNA: TGTGCCAGCAGCCCGATAGCGGGAGGGCCGGTTCCTATTGAGCAGTTCTTC. The rearrangement uses TRBV11-2 and TRBJ2-1, with 11 nucleotides matching TRBD2. CDR3 size: 17 residues. V shed 5 bases and J 9 bases; nucleotides not matched to a gene: 15. Looked up from germline, CDR1 is SGHAT and CDR2 is FQNNGV. Full variable domain (rest looked up from reference TRBV11-2 and TRBJ2-1): EAGVAQSPRYKIIEKRQSVAFWCNPISGHATLYWYQQILGQGPKLLIQFQNNGVVDDSQLPKDRFSAERLKGVDSTLKIQPAKLEDSAVYLCASSPIAGGPVPIEQFFGPGTRLTVL.

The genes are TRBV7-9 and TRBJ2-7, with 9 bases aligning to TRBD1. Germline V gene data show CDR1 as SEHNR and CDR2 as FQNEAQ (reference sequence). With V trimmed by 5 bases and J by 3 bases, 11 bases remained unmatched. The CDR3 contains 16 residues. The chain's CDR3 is CASSQKTGTGNYEQYF. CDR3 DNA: TGTGCCAGCAGCCAGAAAACCGGGACAGGGAACTACGAGCAGTACTTC.

The CDR3 DNA sequence: TGTGCCAGCAGCAACCGACAGGGAGTAGCCTACAATGAGCAGTTCTTC. This gives the protein CASSNRQGVAYNEQFF. The J gene is TRBJ2-1, the V gene TRBV21-1; the D call TRBD1 from the table was never checked on the DNA. TRBV21-1 is listed as a pseudogene. CDR3 length: 16 residues.

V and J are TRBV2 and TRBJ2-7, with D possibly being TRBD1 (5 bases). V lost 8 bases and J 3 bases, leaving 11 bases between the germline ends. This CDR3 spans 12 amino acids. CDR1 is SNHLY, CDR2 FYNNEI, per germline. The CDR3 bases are TGTGCCAGCCCCGACAGATTCTACGAGCAGTACTTC. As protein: CASPDRFYEQYF.

The CDR3 is CAIRWTTEETQYF. For the CDR3, the DNA is TGTGCCATCAGATGGACTACCGAAGAGACCCAGTACTTC. This chain connects TRBV10-3 to TRBJ2-5; D is possibly TRBD2 (6 bases). This CDR3 is built from 13 residues. Germline CDR1 ENHRY, CDR2 SYGVKD. V was trimmed by 6 bases and J by 3 bases, leaving 11 bases between them.

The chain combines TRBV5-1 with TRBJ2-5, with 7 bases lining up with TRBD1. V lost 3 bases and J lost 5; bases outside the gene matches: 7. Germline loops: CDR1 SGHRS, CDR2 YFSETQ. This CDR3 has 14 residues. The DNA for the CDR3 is TGCGCCAGCAGCTATGGACAGGCGAGGGAGACCCAGTACTTC. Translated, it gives CASSYGQARETQYF.